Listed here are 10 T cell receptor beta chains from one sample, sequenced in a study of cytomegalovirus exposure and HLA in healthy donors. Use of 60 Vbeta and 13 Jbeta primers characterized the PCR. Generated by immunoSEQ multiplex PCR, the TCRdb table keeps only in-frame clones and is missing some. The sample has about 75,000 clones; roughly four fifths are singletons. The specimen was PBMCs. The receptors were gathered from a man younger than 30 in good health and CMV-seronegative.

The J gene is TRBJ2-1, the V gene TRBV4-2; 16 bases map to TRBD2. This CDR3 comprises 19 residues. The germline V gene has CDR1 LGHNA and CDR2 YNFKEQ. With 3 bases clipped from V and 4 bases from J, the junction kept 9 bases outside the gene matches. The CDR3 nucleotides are TGTGCCAGCAGCCATCCGCCGGGACTAGCGGGGGGGCTGTACAATGAGCAGTTCTTC. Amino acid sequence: CASSHPPGLAGGLYNEQFF.

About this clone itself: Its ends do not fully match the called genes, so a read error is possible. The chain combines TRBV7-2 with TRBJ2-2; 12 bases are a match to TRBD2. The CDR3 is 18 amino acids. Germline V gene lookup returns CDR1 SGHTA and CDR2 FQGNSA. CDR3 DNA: TGTGCCAGCATCTTAGGGGGACTAGCGGGCGGGGGTTTCGGGGAGCTGTTTTTT. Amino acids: CASILGGLAGGGFGELFF.

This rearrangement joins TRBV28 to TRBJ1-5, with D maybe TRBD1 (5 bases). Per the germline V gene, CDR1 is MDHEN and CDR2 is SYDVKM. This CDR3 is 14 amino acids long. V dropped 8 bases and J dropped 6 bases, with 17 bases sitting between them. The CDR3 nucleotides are TGTGCCAGCCTACGGGGGGATCTCCTTCAGCCCCAGCATTTT. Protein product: CASLRGDLLQPQHF.

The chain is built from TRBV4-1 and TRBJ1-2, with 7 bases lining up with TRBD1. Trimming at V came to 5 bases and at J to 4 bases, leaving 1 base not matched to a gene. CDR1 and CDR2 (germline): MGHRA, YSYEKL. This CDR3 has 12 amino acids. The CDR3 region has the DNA TGCGCCAGCAGCAGGACAGGCTATGGCTACACCTTC. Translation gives CASSRTGYGYTF.

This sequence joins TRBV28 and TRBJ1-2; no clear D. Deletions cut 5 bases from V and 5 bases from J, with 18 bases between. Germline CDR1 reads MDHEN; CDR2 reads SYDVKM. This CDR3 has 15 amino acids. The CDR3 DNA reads TGTGCCAGCAGTCCAGGACTTCATGAAGATTATGGCTACACCTTC. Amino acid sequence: CASSPGLHEDYGYTF.

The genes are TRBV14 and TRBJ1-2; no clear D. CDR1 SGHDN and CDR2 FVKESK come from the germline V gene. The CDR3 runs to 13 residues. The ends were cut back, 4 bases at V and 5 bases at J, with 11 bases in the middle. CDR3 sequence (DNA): TGTGCCAGCAGCCTGAGGGTGTTATATGGCTACACCTTC. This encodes CASSLRVLYGYTF.

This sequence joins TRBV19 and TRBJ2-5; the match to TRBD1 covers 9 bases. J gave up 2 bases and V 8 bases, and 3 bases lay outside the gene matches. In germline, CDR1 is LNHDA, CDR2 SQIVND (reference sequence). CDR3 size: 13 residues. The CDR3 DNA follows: TGTGCCAGTCTTGGGACAGGGCAAGAGACCCAGTACTTC. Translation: CASLGTGQETQYF.

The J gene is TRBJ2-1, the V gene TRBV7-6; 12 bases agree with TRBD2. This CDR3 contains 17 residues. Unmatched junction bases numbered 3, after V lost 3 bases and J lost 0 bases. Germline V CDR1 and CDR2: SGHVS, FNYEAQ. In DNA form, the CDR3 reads TGTGCCAGCAGCTTGACTAGCGGGAGCTACTCCTACAATGAGCAGTTCTTC. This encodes CASSLTSGSYSYNEQFF.

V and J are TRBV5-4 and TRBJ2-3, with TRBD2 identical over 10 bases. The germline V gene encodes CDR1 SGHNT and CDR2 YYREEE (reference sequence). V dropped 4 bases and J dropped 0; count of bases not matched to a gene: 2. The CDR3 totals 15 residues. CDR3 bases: TGTGCCAGCAGCCCGACTAGCGGGAGCACAGATACGCAGTATTTT. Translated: CASSPTSGSTDTQYF.

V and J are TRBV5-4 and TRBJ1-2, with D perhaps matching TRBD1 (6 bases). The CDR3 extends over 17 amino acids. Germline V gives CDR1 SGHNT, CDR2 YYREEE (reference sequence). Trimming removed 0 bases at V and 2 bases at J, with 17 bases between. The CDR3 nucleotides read TGTGCCAGCAGCTTGGTCGCAGGGGCGAACCTAAACTATGGCTACACCTTC. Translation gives CASSLVAGANLNYGYTF.